This TCR beta chain was recorded in a study of shared clonotypes between healthy human individuals. Whole-study results and caveats: Naive subsets tended to show greater estimated richness than memory subsets. Among donors, sharing of clonotypes was expected to be affected by sequencing depth.

Trimming took 7 bases from V and 7 from J, leaving 17 bases between them. There are 14 residues in the CDR3. Germline V CDR1 and CDR2: MNHEY, SVGAGI. Libraries were prepared by immunoSEQ multiplex PCR; TCRdb keeps only in-frame clonotypes and omits some of them. The table lists about 1.1 million clones, about 72% of them singletons, with 0.89% in the top ten. Comment on this clone: Its antigen is as yet unknown.

V usage is TRBV6-5 and J usage is TRBJ2-1; D perhaps matches TRBD1 (5 bases). The specimen was memory CD4+ T cells from PBMCs. Subset described: CD45RA-negative fraction. This receptor was obtained from a man between 18 and 29 years old in good health. Some clones in this sample may be carry-over from other donors' samples. The CDR3 DNA follows: TGTGCCAGCACTGAAGTAGGGGTTACGAATGAGCAGTTCTTC. Translation gives CASTEVGVTNEQFF.